The clone carrying this T cell receptor (beta chain) was detected many times. Its antigen is undetermined. Total RNA extracted from each sample amounted to at least 5.5 micrograms. These data are taken from a study of blood T cells in healthy people across ages. Study-level findings and limits: Long-lived and aged donors differed, with more naive CD4+ cells and higher diversity in the long-lived. Significant beta diversity loss was already apparent by age approximately 38, declining roughly linearly. Expanded clonotype changes were possibly confounded by unknown donor CMV status.

Germline V gene sequence: CDR1 LGHNA, CDR2 YSLEER. The CDR3 runs 17 residues. The V segment lost 0 bases and the J segment 3 bases; nucleotides outside the gene matches: 8. Next came a second PCR, run for about 7 to 12 cycles, which used a sample-barcoded 5' primer along with a J-beta primer mix. Each CDR3 protein is one row after TCRdb ran MiXCR on the 5' RACE reads. The table lists 1.5 million to 2 million distinct CDR3 sequences, under 30% of them singletons. Sequenced sample: blood. The chain joins TRBV4-3 to TRBJ2-1, with 7 positions matching TRBD2. This receptor was obtained from a woman under 40 in good health. Written as DNA, the CDR3 is TGCGCCAGCAGCCAAGAGCCCGGACTAGACCGCTACAATGAGCAGTTCTTC. This encodes CASSQEPGLDRYNEQFF.